This record covers a single T cell receptor (beta chain). Its antigen is undetermined. This record belongs to a study of CD4 T cells in relation to SARS-CoV-2 and coronaviruses. Overall study context: After 10 to 11 days of antigen culture, PBMC TCR beta CDR3s were sequenced.

The table came from immunoSEQ multiplex PCR; TCRdb's copy has only in-frame clones and leaves some out. This sample has over 25,000 clones, with about 73% found just once. The unexposed donors gave CD4+ T cells in about 2010-2019, prior to COVID-19. CD4+ T cells were isolated from the cells after more than nine days of culture. Cells permitting, SARS-CoV-2 S/N and four cold-coronavirus spikes were tested on unexposed-donor CD4+ T cells. Overall study findings and caveats: SARS-CoV-2-driven expansion was significantly weaker in crossreactive than monoreactive clones.

Trimming at V came to 4 bases and at J to 0 bases, leaving 6 bases not matched to a gene. This CDR3 has 15 residues. Germline V gene lookup returns CDR1 SGHRS and CDR2 YFSETQ. The specimen was CD4+ T cells from PBMCs, cultured in vitro. This receptor was identified in a human donor in good health. This chain connects TRBV5-1 to TRBJ1-2; 7 positions match TRBD1. Here the CDR3 DNA reads TGCGCCAGCAGCCCATCGAGGGGGCCTAACTATGGCTACACCTTC. This sequence encodes CASSPSRGPNYGYTF.